The TCR beta chain under discussion was sequenced for a study of blood T cell repertoires in COVID-19. This table comes from immunoSEQ multiplex PCR, and its TCRdb copy is limited to in-frame clones, with some not included. The repertoire holds about 150,000 clones, with roughly 72% as singletons. There are 14 residues in the CDR3. Per germline, CDR1 SGHAT and CDR2 FQDESV (reference sequence). V was pared by 5 bases and J by 0 bases, with 8 bases between. The TCR was taken from a woman of 80 years or more with acute or convalescent COVID-19. The chain recombines TRBV11-1 with TRBJ2-4; D gene unclear. Material: peripheral blood. CDR3: CASSPSLAKNIQYF. CDR3 nucleotides: TGTGCCAGCAGCCCGAGTCTAGCCAAAAACATTCAGTACTTC. Drawing the rest from reference TRBV11-1 and TRBJ2-4, the complete variable domain is EAEVAQSPRYKITEKSQAVAFWCDPISGHATLYWYRQILGQGPELLVQFQDESVVDDSQLPKDRFSAERLKGVDSTLKIQPAELGDSAMYLCASSPSLAKNIQYFGAGTRLSVL.